The clone carrying this T cell receptor (beta chain) has only a few counts. Antigen: not known. The data were taken from a study of T cells after yellow fever vaccination. Study-level points and caveats: Weaker in magnitude, the secondary response showed a faster peak on day 5 versus 15. A large majority of primary-vaccination clones showed up again after the booster (about 97% CD4, approximately 90% CD8).

The germline V and J ends were trimmed by 4 bases and 8 bases, with 24 bases remaining between them. CDR1 is LNHNV and CDR2 is YYDKDF in the germline V gene (reference sequence). The CDR3 contains 17 residues. Template-switching 5'RACE yielded the TCR cDNA; a universal primer site and UMIs were added in the process. In TCRdb, the 5' RACE reads were re-called with MiXCR into one record per CDR3 protein. The sample contains 500,000 to 650,000 distinct CDR3 sequences, around an eighth of which appear only once. The sample here was PBMCs, taken on the day of the yellow fever booster vaccination. The chain is built from TRBV15 and TRBJ2-1; D might be TRBD2 (6 bases). This TCR was recovered from a young man who received the YFV17D yellow fever vaccine. The CDR3 bases are TGTGCCACCAGCACCCCCAGACTAGGTGCTCTCCGGGATGAGCAGTTCTTC. As protein: CATSTPRLGALRDEQFF.